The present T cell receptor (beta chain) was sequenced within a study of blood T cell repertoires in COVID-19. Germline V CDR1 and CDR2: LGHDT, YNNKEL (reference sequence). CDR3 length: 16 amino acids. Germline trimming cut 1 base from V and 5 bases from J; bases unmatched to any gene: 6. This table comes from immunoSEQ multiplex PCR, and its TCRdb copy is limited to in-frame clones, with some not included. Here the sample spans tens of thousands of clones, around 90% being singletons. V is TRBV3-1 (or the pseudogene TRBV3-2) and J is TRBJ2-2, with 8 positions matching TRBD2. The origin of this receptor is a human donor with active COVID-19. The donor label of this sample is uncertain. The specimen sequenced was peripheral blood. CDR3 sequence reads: CASSQVGLAETGELFF. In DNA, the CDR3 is TGTGCCAGCAGCCAAGTTGGACTAGCCGAGACCGGGGAGCTGTTTTTT.